The 4 T cell receptor beta chains below all came from one sample that was sequenced in a study of response to subunit inactivated influenza vaccine. Each CDR3 protein gets one entry after TCRdb re-called the RT-PCR reads with MiXCR. The table has over 400,000 distinct CDR3 sequences, approximately 11% seen once. Sequencing used PBMCs from blood, obtained about 6 weeks after vaccination. The receptors derive from a man aged 50 or older who received an inactivated influenza vaccine.

In its sample, this clonotype was seen many times. This rearrangement joins TRBV12-3 or TRBV12-4 to TRBJ2-5; tentatively, D is TRBD1 or TRBD2 (6 bases each). CDR3 length: 13 residues. Trimming took 2 bases from V and 5 from J, leaving 9 bases between them. As DNA, the CDR3 is TGTGCCAGCAGTTTATCGGGGGCCGAGACCCAGTACTTC. Encoded protein: CASSLSGAETQYF.

This clonotype occurred many times. The chain is built from TRBV24-1 and TRBJ1-2, with D hard to call. Trimming pared 2 bases from V and 8 bases from J, leaving 17 bases between. The CDR3 runs to 15 residues. Germline values: CDR1 KGHDR, CDR2 SFDVKD. CDR3 in amino acids: CATSDSSKRLIGYTF. The CDR3 DNA reads TGTGCCACCAGTGATTCATCCAAACGGCTCATCGGCTACACCTTC.

This clonotype was seen a few times. The rearrangement joins TRBV12-3 or TRBV12-4 to TRBJ1-1, with 8 bases matching TRBD1. V was pared by 8 bases and J by 2 bases, with 7 bases of the junction left unmatched. The CDR3 spans 14 residues. In DNA form, the CDR3 reads TGTGCCAGCTGGCGACAGGGGCTAAACACTGAAGCTTTCTTT. Translating it yields CASWRQGLNTEAFF.

CDR3 region: CSASFGSPPDTQYF. The CDR3 DNA is TGCAGTGCTAGCTTCGGGAGCCCCCCAGATACGCAGTATTTT. The chain has TRBV20-1 and TRBJ2-3, with D perhaps TRBD2 (6 bases). Germline V gives CDR1 DFQATT, CDR2 SNEGSKA (reference sequence). The CDR3 contains 14 residues. V was trimmed by 3 bases and J by 4 bases, leaving 14 bases between them.